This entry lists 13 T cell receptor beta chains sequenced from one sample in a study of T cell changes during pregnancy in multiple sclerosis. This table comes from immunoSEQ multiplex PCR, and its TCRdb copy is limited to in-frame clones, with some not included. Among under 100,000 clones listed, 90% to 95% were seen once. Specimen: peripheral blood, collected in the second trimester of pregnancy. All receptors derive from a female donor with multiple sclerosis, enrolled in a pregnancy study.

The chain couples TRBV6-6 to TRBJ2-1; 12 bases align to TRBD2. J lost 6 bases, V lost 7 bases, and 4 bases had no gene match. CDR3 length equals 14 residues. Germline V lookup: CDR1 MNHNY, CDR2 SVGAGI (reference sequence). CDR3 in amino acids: CASNLAGGGNEQFF. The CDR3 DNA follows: TGTGCCAGCAACCTAGCGGGAGGGGGCAATGAGCAGTTCTTC.

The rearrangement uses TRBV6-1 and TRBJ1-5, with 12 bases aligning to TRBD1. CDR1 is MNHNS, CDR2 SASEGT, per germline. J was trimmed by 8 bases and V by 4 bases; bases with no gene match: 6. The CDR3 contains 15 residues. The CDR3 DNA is TGTGCCAGCAGTGCCGGCGGGACAGGGGGCGAGCCCCAGCATTTT. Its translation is CASSAGGTGGEPQHF.

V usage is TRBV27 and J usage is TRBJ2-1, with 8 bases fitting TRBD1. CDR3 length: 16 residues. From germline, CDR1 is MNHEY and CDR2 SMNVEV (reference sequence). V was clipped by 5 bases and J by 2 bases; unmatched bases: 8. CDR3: CASSTTGTGTYNEQFF. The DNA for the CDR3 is TGTGCCAGCAGTACGACCGGGACAGGAACCTACAATGAGCAGTTCTTC.

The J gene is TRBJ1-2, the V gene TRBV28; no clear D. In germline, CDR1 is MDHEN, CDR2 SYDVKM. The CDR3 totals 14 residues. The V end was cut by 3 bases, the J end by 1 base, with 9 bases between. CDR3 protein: CASSFAIFNYGYTF. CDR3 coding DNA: TGTGCCAGCAGTTTCGCGATCTTTAACTATGGCTACACCTTC.

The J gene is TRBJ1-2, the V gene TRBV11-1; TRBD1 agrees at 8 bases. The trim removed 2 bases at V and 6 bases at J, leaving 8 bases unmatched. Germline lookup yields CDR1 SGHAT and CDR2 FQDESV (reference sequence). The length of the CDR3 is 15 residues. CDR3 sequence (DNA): TGTGCCAGCAGCTTAAACAGGGGGTTTTACGATGGCTACACCTTC. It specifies CASSLNRGFYDGYTF. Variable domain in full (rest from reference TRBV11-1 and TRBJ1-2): EAEVAQSPRYKITEKSQAVAFWCDPISGHATLYWYRQILGQGPELLVQFQDESVVDDSQLPKDRFSAERLKGVDSTLKIQPAELGDSAMYLCASSLNRGFYDGYTFGSGTRLTVV.

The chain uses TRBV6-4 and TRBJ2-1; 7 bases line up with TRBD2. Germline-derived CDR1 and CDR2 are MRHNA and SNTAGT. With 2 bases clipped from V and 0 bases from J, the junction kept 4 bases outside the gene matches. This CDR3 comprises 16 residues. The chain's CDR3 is CASSDHTSASYNEQFF. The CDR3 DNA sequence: TGTGCCAGCAGTGACCATACTAGCGCCTCCTACAATGAGCAGTTCTTC.

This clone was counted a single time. The CDR3 DNA is TGCGCCAGCAGTGAGTCGACTCGGGTGATATCAGAGACCCAGTACTTC. Residues: CASSESTRVISETQYF. V is TRBV10-2 and J is TRBJ2-5; no clear D. CDR1 is WSHSY, CDR2 SAAADI, per germline. The CDR3 length is 16 residues. V was cut by 0 bases and J by 4 bases, with 15 bases left in between.

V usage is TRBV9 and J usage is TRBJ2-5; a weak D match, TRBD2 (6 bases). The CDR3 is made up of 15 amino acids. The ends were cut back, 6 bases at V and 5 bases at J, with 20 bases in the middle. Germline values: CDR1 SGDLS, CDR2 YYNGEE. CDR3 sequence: CASTRAGGGRETQYF. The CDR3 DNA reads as TGTGCCAGCACCCGCGCCGGGGGAGGTCGGGAGACCCAGTACTTC.

The CDR3 coding sequence is TGTGCTAGTGGCCTGGACAGCCCCTCCGGAAAGTTCTTC. Translation gives CASGLDSPSGKFF. This chain links TRBV12-5 with TRBJ2-1; D may be TRBD1 (6 bases). Germline V gene data show CDR1 as LGHNT and CDR2 as FRNRAP. CDR3 size: 13 residues. V was shortened by 6 bases and J by 14 bases, with 20 bases between the two germline ends. Complete variable domain (other parts from reference TRBV12-5 and TRBJ2-1): DARVTQTPRHKVTEMGQEVTMRCQPILGHNTVFWYRQTMMQGLELLAYFRNRAPLDDSGMPKDRFSAEMPDATLATLKIQPSEPRDSAVYFCASGLDSPSGKFFGPGTRLTVL.

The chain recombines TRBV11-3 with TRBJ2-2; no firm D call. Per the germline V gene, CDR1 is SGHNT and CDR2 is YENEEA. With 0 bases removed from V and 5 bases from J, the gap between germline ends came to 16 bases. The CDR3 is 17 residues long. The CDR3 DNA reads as TGTGCCAGCAGCTTAGATCGGTGGTCAGGAAGGACCGGGGAGCTGTTTTTT. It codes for CASSLDRWSGRTGELFF.

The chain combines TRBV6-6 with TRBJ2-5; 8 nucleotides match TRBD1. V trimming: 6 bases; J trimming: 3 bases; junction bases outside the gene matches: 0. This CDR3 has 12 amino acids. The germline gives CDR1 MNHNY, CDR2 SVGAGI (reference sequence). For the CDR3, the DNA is TGTGCCAGCAGGACAGGGGAAGAGACCCAGTACTTC. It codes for CASRTGEETQYF.

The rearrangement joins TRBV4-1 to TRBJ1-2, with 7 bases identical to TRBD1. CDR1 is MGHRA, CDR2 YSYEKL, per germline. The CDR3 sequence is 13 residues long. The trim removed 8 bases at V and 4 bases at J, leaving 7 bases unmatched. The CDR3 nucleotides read TGCGCCAGCGGGGAGACAGGGCCCTATGGCTACACCTTC. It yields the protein CASGETGPYGYTF.

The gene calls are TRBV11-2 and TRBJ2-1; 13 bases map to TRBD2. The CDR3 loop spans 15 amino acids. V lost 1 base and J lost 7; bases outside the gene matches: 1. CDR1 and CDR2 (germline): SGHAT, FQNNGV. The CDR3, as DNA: TGTGCCAGCAGCTTAGCGACTAGCGGGAGGAATGAGCAGTTCTTC. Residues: CASSLATSGRNEQFF. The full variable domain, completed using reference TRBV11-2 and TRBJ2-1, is EAGVAQSPRYKIIEKRQSVAFWCNPISGHATLYWYQQILGQGPKLLIQFQNNGVVDDSQLPKDRFSAERLKGVDSTLKIQPAKLEDSAVYLCASSLATSGRNEQFFGPGTRLTVL.